This TCR beta chain was captured in a study of blood T cell repertoires in COVID-19. Study at large: Acute and convalescent COVID-19 samples came from the United States, Italy and Spain.

V dropped 5 bases and J dropped 4; count of bases not matched to a gene: 5. This CDR3 contains 14 residues. CDR1 is LGHDT and CDR2 is YNNKEL in the germline V gene (reference sequence). How the authors handled the data: The authors estimated nucleated cell counts from reference gene primer amplification. This table comes from immunoSEQ multiplex PCR, and its TCRdb copy is limited to in-frame clones, with some not included. The DNA gave D and trimming, while V, J and clone size come from that table. The sample carries some 150,000 clones, more than 85% recorded once. The sequenced material came from peripheral blood. The origin of this receptor is a human donor in a cohort sampled during active COVID-19. The rearrangement uses TRBV3-1 (or the pseudogene TRBV3-2) and TRBJ2-3; TRBD2 matches at 8 bases. CDR3 region: CASSGTSGADTQYF. The CDR3 nucleotides are TGTGCCAGCAGCGGGACTAGTGGGGCAGATACGCAGTATTTT.